This T cell receptor (beta chain) is from a study of CXCR3-negative and CXCR3-positive naive CD8 T cells. Study-level findings and limits: Naive cells with CXCR3 showed TRB CDR3s that were more hydrophobic than those in CXCR3-negative naive cells. Fresh PBMCs served for most assays, and CXCR3 expression fell partially after cryopreservation.

There are 12 residues in the CDR3. Looked up from germline, CDR1 is SGHRS and CDR2 is YFSETQ. Note on this clonotype: The antigen remains unidentified.

Among CD8+ T cells, naive ones were CD45RO-CCR7+CD27+CD95-. The libraries of TRB cDNA were prepared using 5' RACE with UMI labels. For each CDR3 protein, TCRdb gives one entry from its re-call of the 5' RACE reads, without DNA. Recorded here are over 150,000 distinct CDR3 sequences; the top ten clones represent around 0.5%. This receptor was obtained from a human donor in good health. Some clones in this sample may be carry-over from other donors' samples. The sample taken for sequencing was naive CXCR3+ CD8+ T cells from blood. Specified subset: CD45RO-CCR7+CD27+CD95- naive CD8+ T cells expressing CXCR3 (TNR3+). The chain employs TRBV5-1 and TRBJ2-6. CDR3: CASSFDANVLTF.